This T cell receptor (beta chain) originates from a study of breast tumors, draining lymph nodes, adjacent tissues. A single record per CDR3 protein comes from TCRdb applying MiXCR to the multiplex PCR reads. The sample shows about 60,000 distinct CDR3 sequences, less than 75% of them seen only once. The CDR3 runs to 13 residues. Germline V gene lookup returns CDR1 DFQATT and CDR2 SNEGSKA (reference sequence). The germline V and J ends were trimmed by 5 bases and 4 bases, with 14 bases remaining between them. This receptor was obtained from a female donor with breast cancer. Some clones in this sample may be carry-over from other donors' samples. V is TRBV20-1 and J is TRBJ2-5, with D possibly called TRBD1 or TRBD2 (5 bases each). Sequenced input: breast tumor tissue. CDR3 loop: CSAFPGRGETQYF. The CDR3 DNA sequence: TGCAGTGCTTTCCCGGGGCGAGGAGAGACCCAGTACTTC.